Below are 25 T cell receptor beta chains sequenced from a single sample in a study of blood T cell repertoires in COVID-19. Clones were read by immunoSEQ multiplex PCR, and TCRdb kept only the in-frame ones, dropping some. This sample has some 260,000 clones, with roughly 80% found just once. The specimen sequenced was peripheral blood. The receptor set was obtained from a man aged 80 or over with acute or convalescent COVID-19.

Only a few counts were recorded for this clone. The chain has TRBV18 and TRBJ2-7; 7 bases are a match to TRBD1. The CDR3 runs 17 residues. Looked up from germline, CDR1 is KGHSH and CDR2 is LQKENI. Germline trimming cut 0 bases from V and 6 bases from J; bases unmatched to any gene: 14. In DNA, the CDR3 is TGTGCCAGCTCACCACCACATCCGACAGGGAAATTTAGCGAGCAGTACTTC. The encoded protein is CASSPPHPTGKFSEQYF.

The chain has TRBV4-1 and TRBJ2-1; 9 nucleotides match TRBD2. The CDR3 runs to 16 residues. Germline loops: CDR1 MGHRA, CDR2 YSYEKL. V gave up 0 bases and J gave up 4 bases; unmatched junction bases: 4. CDR3 protein: CASSQELSGRYNEQFF. DNA for the CDR3: TGCGCCAGCAGCCAAGAGCTAAGCGGGAGGTACAATGAGCAGTTCTTC.

The rearrangement joins TRBV28 to TRBJ1-1, with TRBD1 matching over 9 bases. V gave up 2 bases and J gave up 11 bases; unmatched junction bases: 6. CDR1 and CDR2 (germline): MDHEN, SYDVKM. CDR3 length: 13 residues. As DNA, the CDR3 is TGTGCCAGCAGTTTAAGACAGGGGGTCCAGGCTTTCTTT. Translating gives CASSLRQGVQAFF.

The chain carries TRBV12-3 or TRBV12-4 and TRBJ1-2; no clear D gene. The V and J ends lost 3 bases and 9 bases respectively, with 14 bases between them. The CDR3 runs 13 residues. The chain's CDR3 is CASSLYSYESYTF. CDR3 nucleotides: TGTGCCAGCAGTTTGTACAGCTATGAGAGCTACACCTTC.

The chain recombines TRBV5-1 with TRBJ2-5; D not certain. V shed 5 bases and J shed 5 bases, with 25 bases lying between them. Germline CDR1 is SGHRS and CDR2 is YFSETQ. The CDR3 consists of 17 residues. The DNA for the CDR3 is TGCGCCAGCAGTCCGACGACATTGGTGCAAAGCAGGGAGACCCAGTACTTC. Translated, it gives CASSPTTLVQSRETQYF.

This rearrangement joins TRBV2 to TRBJ1-5, with TRBD1 identical over 7 bases. The CDR3 contains 16 residues. Germline V CDR1 and CDR2: SNHLY, FYNNEI. V lost 6 bases, J lost 8 bases, and 16 bases stayed unmatched. The CDR3 nucleotides read TGTGCCAGCAGGAGGGGGTTTAGGCAGGGGGATAAGCCCCAGCATTTT. Amino acids: CASRRGFRQGDKPQHF.

The chain's CDR3 is CASRQPRGSEQPQHF. The CDR3 DNA reads as TGTGCCAGCAGGCAACCCAGGGGGAGTGAACAGCCCCAGCATTTT. The chain has TRBV28 and TRBJ1-5, with 7 bases lining up with TRBD1. Germline loops: CDR1 MDHEN, CDR2 SYDVKM. The CDR3 loop spans 15 amino acids. The V and J ends lost 6 bases and 7 bases, in that order; junction bases with no gene match: 12.

V usage is TRBV5-1 and J usage is TRBJ1-1; D might be TRBD1 (6 bases). Trimming took off 2 bases at V and 5 bases at J, with 16 bases between the two ends. CDR1 and CDR2 from the germline V gene are SGHRS and YFSETQ. The CDR3 consists of 15 residues. CDR3 protein: CASSFRSGQETEAFF. CDR3 coding DNA: TGCGCCAGCAGCTTTAGGTCGGGACAAGAAACTGAAGCTTTCTTT.

The chain carries TRBV10-3 and TRBJ2-3, with a weak D call TRBD1 (5 bases). This CDR3 is 13 amino acids long. Between the trimmed V and J ends, which lost 7 bases and 3 bases, there was a span of 11 bases. In germline, CDR1 is ENHRY, CDR2 SYGVKD. Written as DNA, the CDR3 is TGTGCCATCAAAGGCAGGGAAACAGATACGCAGTATTTT. Translated, it gives CAIKGRETDTQYF.

This clone was recorded a few times. J is TRBJ1-6 and V is TRBV5-6; 8 bases are a match to TRBD1. Per the germline V gene, CDR1 is SGHDT and CDR2 is YYEEEE. Unmatched junction bases numbered 2, after V lost 0 bases and J lost 6 bases. CDR3 size: 15 residues. CDR3 in amino acids: CASSLGQGTNSPLHF. CDR3 in DNA: TGTGCCAGCAGCTTGGGACAGGGGACTAATTCACCCCTCCACTTT.

V is TRBV6-5 and J is TRBJ2-3; 10 nucleotides match TRBD2. The V gene's germline CDR1 is MNHEY and CDR2 SVGAGI. The CDR3 is 15 residues long. The V and J ends lost 6 bases and 2 bases, in that order; junction bases with no gene match: 5. The CDR3 here is CASRLTSGVTDTQYF. CDR3 in DNA: TGTGCCAGCAGACTAACTAGCGGGGTCACAGATACGCAGTATTTT.

This rearrangement joins TRBV29-1 to TRBJ2-5; D might be TRBD2 (6 bases). CDR1 is SQVTM and CDR2 is ANQGSEA in the germline V gene. Trimming shortened V by 3 bases and J by 7 bases, and 21 bases separated the two germline ends. The length of the CDR3 is 15 residues. The CDR3 sequence is CSVDPSAGFGRTQYF. The CDR3, as DNA: TGCAGCGTTGACCCTTCGGCGGGGTTTGGGCGGACCCAGTACTTC.

The CDR3 protein is CASSMDRRYEQYF. DNA for the CDR3: TGTGCCAGTAGTATGGACAGAAGGTACGAGCAGTACTTC. The rearrangement links TRBV27 to TRBJ2-7; D perhaps matches TRBD1 (6 bases). Trimming removed 9 bases from V and 4 bases from J, with 16 bases in between. CDR1 and CDR2 from the germline V gene are MNHEY and SMNVEV (reference sequence). The CDR3 has 13 amino acids.

The V gene is TRBV7-9, the J gene TRBJ2-3, with 10 bases matching TRBD1. The V gene end was trimmed by 3 bases and the J gene end by 4 bases; junction bases not matched to a gene: 10. CDR1 and CDR2 from the germline V gene are SEHNR and FQNEAQ (reference sequence). The CDR3 runs 17 residues. The CDR3 nucleotides read TGTGCCAGCAGCTTGGGGACAGGGGACGTATTGGCAGATACGCAGTATTTT. Its translation: CASSLGTGDVLADTQYF.

In its sample, this clone was seen once. The chain couples TRBV11-3 to TRBJ2-5, with D tentatively TRBD2 (6 bases). The CDR3 extends over 15 amino acids. V was pared by 3 bases and J by 4 bases, with 15 bases between. CDR1 SGHNT and CDR2 YENEEA come from the germline V gene. CDR3 nucleotide sequence: TGTGCCAGCAGCTTGGGGACTTTGGGTGGAGAGACCCAGTACTTC. As protein: CASSLGTLGGETQYF. The variable domain in full, completed from reference TRBV11-3 and TRBJ2-5, reads EAGVVQSPRYKIIEKKQPVAFWCNPISGHNTLYWYLQNLGQGPELLIRYENEEAVDDSQLPKDRFSAERLKGVDSTLKIQPAELGDSAVYLCASSLGTLGGETQYFGPGTRLLVL.

This chain joins TRBV5-4 and TRBJ2-2, with D unresolved. Germline CDR1 is SGHNT and CDR2 is YYREEE (reference sequence). There are 14 residues in the CDR3. Trimming pared 4 bases from V and 2 bases from J, leaving 9 bases between. In nucleotides, the CDR3 is TGTGCCAGCAGCAATGGCGGTAACACCGGGGAGCTGTTTTTT. Its protein is CASSNGGNTGELFF. Looking up the rest from reference TRBV5-4 and TRBJ2-2 gives the full variable domain: ETGVTQSPTHLIKTRGQQVTLRCSSQSGHNTVSWYQQALGQGPQFIFQYYREEENGRGNFPPRFSGLQFPNYSSELNVNALELDDSALYLCASSNGGNTGELFFGEGSRLTVL.

The rearrangement uses TRBV10-3 and TRBJ1-6, with 8 bases lining up with TRBD1. The CDR3 totals 13 residues. After removal of 3 bases from V and 10 bases from J, the junction contained 2 bases not matched to a gene. Germline V gene data show CDR1 as ENHRY and CDR2 as SYGVKD. CDR3 sequence: CAISDTGGSPLHF. The CDR3 DNA reads TGTGCCATCAGTGATACAGGGGGGTCACCCCTCCACTTT.

The chain has TRBV7-9 and TRBJ1-5; 9 bases map to TRBD1. Germline CDR1 is SEHNR and CDR2 is FQNEAQ (reference sequence). V trimming: 5 bases; J trimming: 3 bases; junction bases outside the gene matches: 5. The CDR3 runs to 15 residues. CDR3 loop: CASSAGQGVNQPQHF. CDR3 DNA: TGTGCCAGCAGCGCGGGACAGGGAGTCAATCAGCCCCAGCATTTT.

The chain couples TRBV6-6 to TRBJ2-7; D is possibly TRBD1 (5 bases). Per the germline V gene, CDR1 is MNHNY and CDR2 is SVGAGI (reference sequence). The CDR3 extends over 16 amino acids. V was cut by 6 bases and J by 1 base, with 19 bases left in between. CDR3 bases: TGTGCCAGCAGGGAGAGCAGGGCACTTCCATCCTACGAGCAGTACTTC. Translated, it gives CASRESRALPSYEQYF.

The table lists this clone with a few counts. J is TRBJ2-2 and V is TRBV5-6; 11 bases agree with TRBD1. CDR1 is SGHDT, CDR2 YYEEEE, per germline. J was trimmed by 7 bases and V by 4 bases; bases with no gene match: 6. CDR3 size: 15 residues. The CDR3 sequence is CASSPGTGGIGELFF. The CDR3 nucleotides read TGTGCCAGCAGCCCCGGGACAGGGGGTATCGGGGAGCTGTTTTTT.

This clone was picked up one time. The rearrangement links TRBV10-3 to TRBJ1-5; D possibly corresponds to TRBD1 (6 bases). The V gene lost 10 bases and the J gene lost 3 bases, with 25 bases spanning the gap. CDR1 is ENHRY and CDR2 is SYGVKD in the germline V gene. This CDR3 contains 17 residues. For the CDR3, the DNA is TGTGCCACCGCGACAGGAGACACCATACCGGTCAATCAGCCCCAGCATTTT. Translation gives CATATGDTIPVNQPQHF.

The chain is built from TRBV24-1 and TRBJ2-1; D not resolved. Germline V gene data show CDR1 as KGHDR and CDR2 as SFDVKD. V was trimmed by 9 bases and J by 9 bases, leaving 14 bases between them. This CDR3 spans 12 amino acids. The CDR3 loop reads CATPGLVGEQFF. As DNA, the CDR3 is TGTGCCACCCCCGGGTTGGTCGGTGAGCAGTTCTTC.

The chain couples TRBV27 to TRBJ2-1, with 7 bases lining up with TRBD2. This CDR3 comprises 16 residues. V dropped 5 bases and J dropped 5; count of bases not matched to a gene: 12. CDR1 and CDR2 (germline): MNHEY, SMNVEV (reference sequence). In DNA, the CDR3 is TGTGCCAGCAGTCGCGCTACAGGAGGGAGGGACAATGAGCAGTTCTTC. It yields the protein CASSRATGGRDNEQFF.

This chain links TRBV24-1 with TRBJ1-2; D perhaps matches TRBD1 (6 bases). Germline V CDR1 and CDR2: KGHDR, SFDVKD. Trimming removed 4 bases from V and 2 bases from J, with 16 bases in between. The CDR3 is 16 amino acids. CDR3 DNA sequence: TGTGCCACCAGTGACTTAGGACAGACTGGAAACTATGGCTACACCTTC. Its protein product is CATSDLGQTGNYGYTF.

The chain combines TRBV3-1 (or the pseudogene TRBV3-2) with TRBJ1-4; 8 bases are shared with TRBD1. The CDR3 consists of 14 residues. With 6 bases clipped from V and 9 bases from J, the junction kept 9 bases outside the gene matches. Germline assignment: CDR1 LGHDT and CDR2 YNNKEL (reference sequence). The CDR3 DNA reads TGTGCCAGCAGTCGGGACAGGTTCAGTCAAAAACTGTTTTTT. Translation: CASSRDRFSQKLFF.